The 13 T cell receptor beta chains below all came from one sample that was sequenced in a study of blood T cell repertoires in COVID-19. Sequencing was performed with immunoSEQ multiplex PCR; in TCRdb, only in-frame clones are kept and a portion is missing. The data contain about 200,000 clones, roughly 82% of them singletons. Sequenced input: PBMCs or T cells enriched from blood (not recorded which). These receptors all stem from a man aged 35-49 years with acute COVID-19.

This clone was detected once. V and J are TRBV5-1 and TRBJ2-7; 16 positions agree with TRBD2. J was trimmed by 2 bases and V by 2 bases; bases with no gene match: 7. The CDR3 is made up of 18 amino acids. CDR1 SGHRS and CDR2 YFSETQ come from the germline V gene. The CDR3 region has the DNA TGCGCCAGCAGCTTATCCGGGACTAGCGGGAGGGAGGCCTACGAGCAGTACTTC. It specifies CASSLSGTSGREAYEQYF.

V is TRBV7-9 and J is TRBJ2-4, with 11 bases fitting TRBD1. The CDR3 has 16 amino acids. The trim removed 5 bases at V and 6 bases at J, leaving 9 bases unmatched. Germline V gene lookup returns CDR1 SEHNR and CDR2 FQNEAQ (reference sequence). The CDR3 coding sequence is TGTGCCAGCAGCCGCCCTCCGGGACAGGGGGTAAACATTCAGTACTTC. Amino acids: CASSRPPGQGVNIQYF.

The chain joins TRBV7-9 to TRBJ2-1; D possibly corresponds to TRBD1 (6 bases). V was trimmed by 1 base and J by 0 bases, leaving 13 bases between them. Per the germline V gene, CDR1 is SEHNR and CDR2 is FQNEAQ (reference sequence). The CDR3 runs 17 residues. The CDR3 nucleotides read TGTGCCAGCAGCTTAGGAGGGGGTCCCCGCTCCTACAATGAGCAGTTCTTC. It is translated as CASSLGGGPRSYNEQFF.

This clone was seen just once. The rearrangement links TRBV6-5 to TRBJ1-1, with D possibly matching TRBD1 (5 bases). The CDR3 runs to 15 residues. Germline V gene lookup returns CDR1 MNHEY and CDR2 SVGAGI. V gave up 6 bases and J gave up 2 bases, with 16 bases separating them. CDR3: CASRLTGGVNTEAFF. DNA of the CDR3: TGTGCCAGCAGACTCACAGGAGGGGTTAACACTGAAGCTTTCTTT.

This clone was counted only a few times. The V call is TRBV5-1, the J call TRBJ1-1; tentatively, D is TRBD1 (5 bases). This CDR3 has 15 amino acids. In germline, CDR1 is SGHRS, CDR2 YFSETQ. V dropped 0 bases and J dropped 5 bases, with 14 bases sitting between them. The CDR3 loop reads CASSLVAGTRTEAFF. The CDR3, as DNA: TGCGCCAGCAGCTTGGTCGCAGGGACTAGGACTGAAGCTTTCTTT.

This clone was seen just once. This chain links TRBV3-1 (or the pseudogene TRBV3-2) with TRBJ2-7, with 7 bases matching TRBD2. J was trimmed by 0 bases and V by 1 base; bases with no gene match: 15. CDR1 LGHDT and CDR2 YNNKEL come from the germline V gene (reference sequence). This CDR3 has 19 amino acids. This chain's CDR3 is CASSQGDPLLALNSYEQYF. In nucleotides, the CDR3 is TGTGCCAGCAGCCAAGGCGATCCCTTACTAGCGCTTAACTCCTACGAGCAGTACTTC.

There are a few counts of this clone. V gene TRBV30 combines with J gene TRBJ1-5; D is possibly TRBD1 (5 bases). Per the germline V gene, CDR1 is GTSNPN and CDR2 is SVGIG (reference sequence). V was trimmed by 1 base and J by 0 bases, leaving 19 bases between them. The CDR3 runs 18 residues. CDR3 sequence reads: CAWSENTFPGVSNQPQHF. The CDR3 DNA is TGTGCCTGGAGTGAGAACACCTTCCCGGGGGTTAGCAATCAGCCCCAGCATTTT.

The CDR3: CASSGTGHQPQHF. CDR3 nucleotides: TGTGCCAGCAGCGGGACAGGACATCAGCCCCAGCATTTT. This chain links TRBV12-3 or TRBV12-4 with TRBJ1-5, with TRBD1 matching over 8 bases. This CDR3 spans 13 amino acids. Trimming at V came to 6 bases and at J to 5 bases, leaving 3 bases not matched to a gene.

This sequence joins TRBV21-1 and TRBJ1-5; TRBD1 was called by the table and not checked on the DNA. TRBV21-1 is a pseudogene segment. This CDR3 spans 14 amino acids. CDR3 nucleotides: TGTGCCAGCAGCAGATACAGGGGAGGAGGGCCCCAGCATTTT. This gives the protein CASSRYRGGGPQHF.

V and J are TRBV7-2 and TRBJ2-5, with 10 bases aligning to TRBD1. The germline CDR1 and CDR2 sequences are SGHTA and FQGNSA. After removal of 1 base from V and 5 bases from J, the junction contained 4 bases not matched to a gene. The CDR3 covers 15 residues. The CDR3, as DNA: TGTGCCAGCAGCTTAGTAGGGACAGGGGCCGAGACCCAGTACTTC. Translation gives CASSLVGTGAETQYF.

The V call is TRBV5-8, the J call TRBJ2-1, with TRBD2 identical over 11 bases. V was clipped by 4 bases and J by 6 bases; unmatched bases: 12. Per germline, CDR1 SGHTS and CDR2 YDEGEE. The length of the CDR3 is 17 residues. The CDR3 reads CASSPAFGLAGSNEQFF. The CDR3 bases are TGTGCCAGCAGCCCCGCCTTCGGACTAGCGGGTAGCAATGAGCAGTTCTTC.

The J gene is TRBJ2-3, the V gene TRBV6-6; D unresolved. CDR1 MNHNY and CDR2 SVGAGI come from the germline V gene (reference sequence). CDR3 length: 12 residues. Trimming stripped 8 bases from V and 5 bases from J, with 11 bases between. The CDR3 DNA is TGTGCCAGCCGACCTCGCGGAGATACGCAGTATTTT. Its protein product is CASRPRGDTQYF.

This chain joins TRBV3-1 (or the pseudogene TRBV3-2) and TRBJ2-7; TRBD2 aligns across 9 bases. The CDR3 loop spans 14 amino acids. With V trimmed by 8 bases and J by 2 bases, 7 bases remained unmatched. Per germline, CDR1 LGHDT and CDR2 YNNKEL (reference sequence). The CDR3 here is CASRGLAGTYEQYF. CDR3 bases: TGTGCCAGCCGTGGGCTAGCGGGGACCTACGAGCAGTACTTC.